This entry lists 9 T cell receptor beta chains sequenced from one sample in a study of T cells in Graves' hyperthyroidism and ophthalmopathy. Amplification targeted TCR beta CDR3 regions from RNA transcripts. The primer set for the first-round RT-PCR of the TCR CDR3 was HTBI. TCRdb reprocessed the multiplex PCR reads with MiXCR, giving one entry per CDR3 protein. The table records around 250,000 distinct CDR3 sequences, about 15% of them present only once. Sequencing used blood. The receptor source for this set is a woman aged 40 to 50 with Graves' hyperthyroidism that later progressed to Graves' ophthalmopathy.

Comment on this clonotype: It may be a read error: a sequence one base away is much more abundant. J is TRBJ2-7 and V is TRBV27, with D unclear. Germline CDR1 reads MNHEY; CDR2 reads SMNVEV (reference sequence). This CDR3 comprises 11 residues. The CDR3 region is CASGSYYDQYF. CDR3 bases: TGTGCCAGCGGATCCTACTACGACCAGTACTTC.

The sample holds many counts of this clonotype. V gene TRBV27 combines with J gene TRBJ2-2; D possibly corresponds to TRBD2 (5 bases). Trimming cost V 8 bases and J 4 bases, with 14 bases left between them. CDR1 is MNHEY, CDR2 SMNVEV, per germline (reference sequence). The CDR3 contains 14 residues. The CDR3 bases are TGTGCCAGCGCCCTAGCTTCAGTCACCGGGGAGCTGTTTTTT. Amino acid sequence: CASALASVTGELFF.

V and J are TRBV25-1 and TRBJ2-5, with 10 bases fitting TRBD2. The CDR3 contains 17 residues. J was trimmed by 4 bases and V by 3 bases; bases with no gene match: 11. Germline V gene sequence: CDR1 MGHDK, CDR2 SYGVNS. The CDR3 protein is CASSESLIAGGGETQYF. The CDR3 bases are TGTGCCAGCAGTGAGTCCCTTATAGCGGGAGGCGGAGAGACCCAGTACTTC.

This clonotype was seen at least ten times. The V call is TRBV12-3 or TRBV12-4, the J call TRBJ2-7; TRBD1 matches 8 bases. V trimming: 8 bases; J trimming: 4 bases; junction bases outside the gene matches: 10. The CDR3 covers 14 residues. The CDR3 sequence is CASRKPGQGYEQYF. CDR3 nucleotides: TGTGCCAGCCGCAAGCCTGGACAGGGTTACGAGCAGTACTTC.

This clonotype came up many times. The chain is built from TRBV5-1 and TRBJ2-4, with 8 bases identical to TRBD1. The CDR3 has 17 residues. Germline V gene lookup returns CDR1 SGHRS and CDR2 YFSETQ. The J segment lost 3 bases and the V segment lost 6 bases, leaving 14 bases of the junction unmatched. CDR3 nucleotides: TGCGCCAGCAACCACGCCGGACAGGGAGTGGGCAAAAACATTCAGTACTTC. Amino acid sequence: CASNHAGQGVGKNIQYF.

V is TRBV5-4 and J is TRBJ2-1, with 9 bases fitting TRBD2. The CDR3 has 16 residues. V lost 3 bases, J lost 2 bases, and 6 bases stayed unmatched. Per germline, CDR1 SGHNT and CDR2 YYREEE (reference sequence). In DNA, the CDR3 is TGTGCCAGCAGCTCCGGAGCGGGAGGAACCTACAATGAGCAGTTCTTC. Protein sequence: CASSSGAGGTYNEQFF.

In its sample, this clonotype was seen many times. The CDR3 DNA reads TGTGCCAGCAGGAACAGGACAGGGTTTAACGAGCAGTACTTC. Its protein product is CASRNRTGFNEQYF. V gene TRBV6-1 combines with J gene TRBJ2-7; 8 positions match TRBD1. This CDR3 region has 14 residues. Germline V CDR1 and CDR2: MNHNS, SASEGT. J gave up 5 bases and V 6 bases, and 9 bases lay outside the gene matches.

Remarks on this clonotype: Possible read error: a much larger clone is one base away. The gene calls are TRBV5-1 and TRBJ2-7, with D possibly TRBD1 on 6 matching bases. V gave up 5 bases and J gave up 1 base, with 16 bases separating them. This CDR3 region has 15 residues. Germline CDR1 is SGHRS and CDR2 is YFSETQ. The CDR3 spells CASRPDSEESYEQYF. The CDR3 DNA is TGCGCCAGCAGGCCGGACAGTGAGGAATCCTACGAGCAGTACTTC.

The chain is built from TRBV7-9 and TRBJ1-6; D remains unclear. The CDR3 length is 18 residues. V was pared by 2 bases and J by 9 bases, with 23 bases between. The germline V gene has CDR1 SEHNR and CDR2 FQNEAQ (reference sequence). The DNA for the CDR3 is TGTGCCAGCAGCTTATTGGGTGTCGGGCGGCTACCCGGTTCACCCCTCCACTTT. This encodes CASSLLGVGRLPGSPLHF.